Below, one T cell receptor (beta chain) is given with its context. Profiled with immunoSEQ multiplex PCR; TCRdb holds only in-frame clones, not every one. The sample has about 56,000 clones; around 96% are singletons. This sample stems from a study of technical replicates of blood from several donors. The germline CDR1 and CDR2 sequences are LGHNA and YNFKEQ. This CDR3 contains 16 residues. Trimming left V 0 bases short and J 4 bases short, with 14 bases between. This chain joins TRBV4-2 and TRBJ2-3; TRBD2 might be the D (7 bases). The receptor's source is a human donor in good health. Some clones in this sample may be carry-over from other donors' samples. The sample taken for sequencing was PBMCs. This CDR3 reads CASSQDLGEGADTQYF. The CDR3 region has the DNA TGTGCCAGCAGCCAAGACTTGGGGGAGGGGGCAGATACGCAGTATTTT.